Sequencing of this TCR beta chain was carried out in a study of cytomegalovirus exposure and HLA in healthy donors. Assay used: immunoSEQ multiplex PCR; TCRdb lists only in-frame clones, some missing. The profile shows fewer than 70,000 clones, roughly 94% of them singletons. Losses at the gene ends were 1 base for V and 5 bases for J; bases not matched to a gene: 6. CDR3 size: 15 residues. Germline V gene sequence: CDR1 SGHNT, CDR2 YYREEE (reference sequence). The clonotype originates from a woman younger than 35 in good health and CMV-seropositive. This rearrangement joins TRBV5-4 to TRBJ1-2; 9 nucleotides agree with TRBD1. The sequenced sample was PBMCs. CDR3 nucleotide sequence: TGTGCCAGCAGCTTGACAGGGGGCGCCAGGTATGGCTACACCTTC. Translation: CASSLTGGARYGYTF. The complete variable domain, with remaining parts taken from reference TRBV5-4 and TRBJ1-2, reads ETGVTQSPTHLIKTRGQQVTLRCSSQSGHNTVSWYQQALGQGPQFIFQYYREEENGRGNFPPRFSGLQFPNYSSELNVNALELDDSALYLCASSLTGGARYGYTFGSGTRLTVV.